This T cell receptor beta chain was obtained from a study of shared clonotypes between healthy human individuals. The table came from immunoSEQ multiplex PCR; TCRdb's copy has only in-frame clones and leaves some out. Of hundreds of thousands of clones listed, about 95% are singletons. From germline, CDR1 is SEHNR and CDR2 FQNEAQ (reference sequence). The CDR3 sequence is 15 residues long. The ends lost 3 bases at V and 3 bases at J; junction bases unmatched: 7. Terminally differentiated effector memory CD45RA+ cells were left out of the naive CD8 fraction, which was CD45RO-negative and positively selected for CCR7.

The sequenced sample was naive CD8+ T cells sorted from blood. The clonotype was recovered from a woman aged 25 to 45 in good health. The chain uses TRBV7-9 and TRBJ1-2, with 7 positions matching TRBD1. The CDR3 DNA reads as TGTGCCAGCAGCTTGGCAACAGGGGACGACTATGGCTACACCTTC. Protein product: CASSLATGDDYGYTF.